This TCR beta chain was documented in a study of blood T cell repertoires in COVID-19. Study summary: Collection of acute and convalescent COVID-19 samples took place in the United States, Italy and Spain. Sources were T cells, B-cell-depleted T cells, or PBMCs; the material itself was cDNA or gDNA.

Between the trimmed V and J ends, which lost 4 bases and 0 bases, there was a span of 13 bases. The CDR3 has 15 residues. Germline lookup yields CDR1 WSHSY and CDR2 SAAADI. Methods used by the authors: By means of reference gene primer amplification, nucleated cell counts were estimated. Sequenced by immunoSEQ multiplex PCR; TCRdb stores in-frame clones only, minus some. The DNA was the basis for D and trimming; V, J and clone size are from that table. The repertoire holds some 300,000 clones, 85% seen once, with 4.1% in the top ten. Sequencing was carried out using peripheral blood. The receptor's source is a woman aged 50 to 60 with active or convalescent COVID-19. This chain links TRBV10-2 with TRBJ2-7; D perhaps matches TRBD2 (6 bases). The CDR3, as DNA: TGCGCCAGCAGTGGTGCGGGGCTGAGCTCCTACGAGCAGTACTTC. This sequence encodes CASSGAGLSSYEQYF.